The text below deals with one TCR beta chain. The sample is drawn from a study of cytomegalovirus exposure and HLA in healthy donors. The PCR ran on 60 Vbeta and 13 Jbeta primers. Using immunoSEQ multiplex PCR, the repertoire was profiled, and TCRdb retains in-frame clones only, with some absent. The clone table shows about 54,000 clones, with the ten largest holding approximately 6.8%. The CDR3 runs 15 residues. The junction had 4 bases not matched to a gene; V was cut back by 5 bases and J by 0 bases. Germline CDR1 SEHNR, CDR2 FQNEAQ (reference sequence). This TCR was sampled from a woman aged 40-49 years in good health and CMV-seronegative. Sample: PBMCs. The chain uses TRBV7-9 and TRBJ1-5, with 7 bases fitting TRBD1. The CDR3 DNA is TGTGCCAGCAGCCAAGGGACAGTTAGCAATCAGCCCCAGCATTTT. This codes for CASSQGTVSNQPQHF.